This T cell receptor beta chain comes out of a study of blood T cells in healthy people across ages. Study-wide results and caveats: Unknown CMV status may confound age-related changes in expanded clones.

The use of a sample-barcoded 5' primer and a J-beta primer mix characterized a second PCR of roughly 6 to 11 cycles. TCRdb re-called the 5' RACE reads with MiXCR, one entry per CDR3 protein. The sample has approximately 780,000 distinct CDR3 sequences, 25% to 30% seen once. In its sample, this clonotype was seen many times. Its cognate antigen is unknown. Per germline, CDR1 WSHSY and CDR2 SAAADI. This CDR3 is built from 14 residues. V was pared by 7 bases and J by 2 bases, with 14 bases between. The same sample was also studied in work on T cells of mothers and their children.

What was sequenced was blood. V and J are TRBV10-2 and TRBJ2-5, with D perhaps TRBD1 (5 bases). The clonotype comes from a boy aged 10-17 years in good health. The CDR3 sequence: CASTLTERQETQYF. The CDR3 region has the DNA TGCGCCAGCACCCTGACAGAAAGACAAGAGACCCAGTACTTC.